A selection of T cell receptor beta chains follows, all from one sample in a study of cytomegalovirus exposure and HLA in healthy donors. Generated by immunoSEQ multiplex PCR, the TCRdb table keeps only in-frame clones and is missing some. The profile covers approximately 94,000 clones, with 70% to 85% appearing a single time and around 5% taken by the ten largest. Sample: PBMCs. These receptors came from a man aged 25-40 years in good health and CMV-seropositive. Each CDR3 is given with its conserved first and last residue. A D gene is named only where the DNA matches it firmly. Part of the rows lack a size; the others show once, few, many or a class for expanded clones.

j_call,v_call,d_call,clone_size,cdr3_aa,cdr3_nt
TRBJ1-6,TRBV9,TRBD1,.,CASSAGQGELLHF,TGTGCCAGCAGCGCGGGACAGGGGGAACTCCTCCACTTT
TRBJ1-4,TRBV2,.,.,CASRILDSATNEKLFF,TGTGCCAGCAGAATCCTTGACAGTGCAACTAATGAAAAACTGTTTTTT
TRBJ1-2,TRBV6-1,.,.,CASRPGDKGNYGYTF,TGTGCCAGCAGACCCGGGGACAAGGGGAACTATGGCTACACCTTC
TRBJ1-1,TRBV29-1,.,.,CSVVGRVPTEAFF,TGCAGCGTTGTGGGGAGGGTTCCCACTGAAGCTTTCTTT
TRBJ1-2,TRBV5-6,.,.,CASSFVGAYGYTF,TGTGCCAGCAGCTTCGTTGGGGCCTATGGCTACACCTTC
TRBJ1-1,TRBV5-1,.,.,CASSFNAGDTEAFF,TGCGCCAGCAGCTTTAACGCAGGGGACACTGAAGCTTTCTTT
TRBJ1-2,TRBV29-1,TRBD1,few,CSVLATGTGLGGYTF,TGCAGCGTTCTTGCCACCGGGACAGGGTTGGGTGGCTACACCTTC
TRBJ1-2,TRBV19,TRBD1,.,CASSRTSGTGASYGYTF,TGTGCCAGTAGCAGAACCTCCGGGACAGGGGCCTCCTATGGCTACACCTTC
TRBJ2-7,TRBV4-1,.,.,CASSQDPLLATRGEQYF,TGCGCCAGCAGCCAAGATCCCCTCCTAGCCACTCGTGGCGAGCAGTACTTC
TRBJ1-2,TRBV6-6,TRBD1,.,CASSLSGGYGYTF,TGTGCCAGCAGTTTGTCAGGGGGCTATGGCTACACCTTC
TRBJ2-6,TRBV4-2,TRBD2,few,CASSQDTGGGVGANVLTF,TGTGCCAGCAGCCAAGATACGGGGGGGGGCGTTGGGGCCAACGTCCTGACTTTC
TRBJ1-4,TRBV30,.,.,CAWSPARDEKLFF,TGTGCCTGGAGCCCCGCCAGGGATGAAAAACTGTTTTTT
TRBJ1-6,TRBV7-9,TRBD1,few,CSSSSPTGQRNSPLHF,TGTTCCAGCAGCTCCCCTACGGGACAGAGGAATTCACCCCTCCACTTT
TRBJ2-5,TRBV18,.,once,CASSPSGIETQYF,TGTGCCAGCTCACCATCAGGGATCGAGACCCAGTACTTC
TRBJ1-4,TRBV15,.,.,CATSRGAATNEKLFF,TGTGCCACCAGCAGAGGTGCGGCAACTAATGAAAAACTGTTTTTT
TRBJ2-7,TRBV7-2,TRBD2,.,CASSLGPLGGSGYEQYF,TGTGCCAGCAGCTTAGGGCCCTTGGGCGGGAGCGGTTACGAGCAGTACTTC
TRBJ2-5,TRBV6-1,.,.,CASSLGGGQWETQYF,TGTGCCAGCAGCTTGGGGGGGGGCCAGTGGGAGACCCAGTACTTC
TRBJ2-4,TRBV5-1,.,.,CASSIQGSDIQYF,TGCGCCAGCAGCATACAGGGTTCGGACATTCAGTACTTC
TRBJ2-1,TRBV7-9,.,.,CASTTSTRDGNEQFF,TGTGCCAGCACCACGTCAACTCGGGATGGGAATGAGCAGTTCTTC
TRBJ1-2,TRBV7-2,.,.,CASSPSGGGLGYTF,TGTGCCAGCAGCCCCTCCGGCGGGGGCCTGGGCTACACCTTC
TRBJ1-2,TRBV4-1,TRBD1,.,CASSPRDRTFYYGYTF,TGCGCCAGCAGCCCTCGGGACAGGACGTTTTACTATGGCTACACCTTC
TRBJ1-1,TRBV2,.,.,CASSEMGGELGAFF,TGTGCCAGCAGTGAAATGGGGGGAGAATTAGGAGCTTTCTTT
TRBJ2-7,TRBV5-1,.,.,CASSPYRGGDEQYF,TGCGCCAGCAGCCCCTACAGGGGAGGCGACGAGCAGTACTTC
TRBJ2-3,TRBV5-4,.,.,CASTTTGISTDTQYF,TGTGCCAGCACCACGACAGGCATAAGCACAGATACGCAGTATTTT
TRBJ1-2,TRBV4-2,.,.,CASSLTRRGDGYGYTF,TGTGCCAGCAGCCTCACCCGGCGGGGAGATGGCTATGGCTACACCTTC
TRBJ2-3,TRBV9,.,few,CASGSGSSLTDTQYF,TGTGCCAGCGGCTCGGGGTCCTCCCTGACAGATACGCAGTATTTT
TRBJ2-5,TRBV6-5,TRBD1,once,CASRGTGQGEETQYF,TGTGCCAGCAGGGGGACGGGACAGGGGGAAGAGACCCAGTACTTC
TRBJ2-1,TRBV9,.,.,CASSLSGVNEQFF,TGTGCCAGCAGCTTATCGGGAGTCAATGAGCAGTTCTTC
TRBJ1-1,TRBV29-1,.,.,CSVGGDLITEAFF,TGCAGCGTTGGAGGGGACTTAATCACTGAAGCTTTCTTT
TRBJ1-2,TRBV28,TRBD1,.,CASAGQPYGYTF,TGTGCCAGCGCGGGACAGCCCTATGGCTACACCTTC
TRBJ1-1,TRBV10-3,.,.,CAITTPGGEAFF,TGTGCCATCACCACTCCCGGGGGAGAAGCTTTCTTT
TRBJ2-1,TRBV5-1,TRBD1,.,CASSPYRGSYNEQFF,TGCGCCAGCAGCCCATACAGGGGCTCCTACAATGAGCAGTTCTTC
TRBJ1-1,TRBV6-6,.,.,CATGRGGMNTEAFF,TGTGCCACCGGAAGGGGTGGCATGAACACTGAAGCTTTCTTT
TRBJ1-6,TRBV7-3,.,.,CASSPVANSPLHF,TGTGCCAGCAGCCCAGTGGCAAATTCACCCCTCCACTTT
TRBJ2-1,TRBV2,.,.,CASSERQVSRPYNEQFF,TGTGCCAGCAGTGAGCGACAGGTGTCCCGGCCATACAATGAGCAGTTCTTC
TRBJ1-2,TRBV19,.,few,CASRVLGSLAGYTF,TGTGCCAGTAGAGTCCTGGGCTCGCTGGCTGGCTACACCTTC
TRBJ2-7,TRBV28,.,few,CASRQDSYEQYF,TGTGCCAGCCGACAGGACTCCTACGAGCAGTACTTC
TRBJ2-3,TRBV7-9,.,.,CASSLGVNTDTQYF,TGTGCCAGCAGCTTAGGCGTCAACACAGATACGCAGTATTTT
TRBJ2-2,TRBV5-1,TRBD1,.,CASNRGPANTGELFF,TGCGCCAGCAACAGGGGACCCGCGAACACCGGGGAGCTGTTTTTT
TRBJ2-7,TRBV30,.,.,CAWRAPGLGTYEQYF,TGTGCCTGGAGAGCTCCGGGACTGGGAACATACGAGCAGTACTTC
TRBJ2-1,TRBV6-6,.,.,CASMTVNNEQFF,TGTGCCAGCATGACAGTAAACAATGAGCAGTTCTTC
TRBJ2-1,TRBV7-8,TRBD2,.,CASSLDTSGLYNEQFF,TGTGCCAGCAGCTTAGACACTAGCGGACTTTACAATGAGCAGTTCTTC